The present T cell receptor (beta chain) was sequenced within a study of blood T cell repertoires in COVID-19. On the study more broadly: The study drew acute and convalescent COVID-19 samples from the United States, Italy and Spain. PBMCs, B-cell-depleted T cells, or T cells provided the cDNA or gDNA that made up the material.

The CDR3 extends over 14 amino acids. Unmatched junction bases numbered 3, after V lost 5 bases and J lost 4 bases. Germline V gene data show CDR1 as SGHTA and CDR2 as FQGNSA. Methods used by the authors: Amplification of reference gene primers was used by the study to estimate nucleated cell counts. Profiled with immunoSEQ multiplex PCR; TCRdb holds only in-frame clones, not every one. That table supplies the V and J calls and clone size; D and trimming were determined from the DNA. The sample yields some 180,000 clones, 80% to 85% seen once. V and J are TRBV7-2 and TRBJ2-2, with 8 bases that match TRBD1. The source is a man between 65 and 85 years old with active or convalescent COVID-19. Sequenced sample: peripheral blood. The CDR3 nucleotides are TGTGCCAGCAGCCTGACAGGGGCCACCGGGGAGCTGTTTTTT. Protein: CASSLTGATGELFF.